This T cell receptor beta chain is drawn from a study of cytomegalovirus exposure and HLA in healthy donors. Study observations and caveats: HLA restriction was apparent for most CMV-associated TCR beta chains in a later analysis. The study flagged around 160 TCR beta chains as cytomegalovirus-associated.

V lost 0 bases to trimming and J lost 9 bases, with 8 bases between them. The CDR3 length is 11 residues. Germline V lookup: CDR1 GTSNPN, CDR2 SVGIG (reference sequence). As to this clone: As yet, its antigen is unknown.

13 Jbeta primers and 60 Vbeta primers were used for the PCR. Profiling relied on immunoSEQ multiplex PCR, and the TCRdb table lists in-frame clones only, not all of them. The sample lists around 150,000 clones, 75% to 90% occurring once. The receptor's source is a man aged 50-59 years in good health and CMV-seropositive. Sequencing used PBMCs. The chain uses TRBV30 and TRBJ1-2; D is unresolved. The CDR3 is CAWSVLVRYTF. The CDR3 bases are TGTGCCTGGAGTGTACTGGTTCGCTACACCTTC. Full variable domain (missing parts from reference TRBV30 and TRBJ1-2): SQTIHQWPATLVQPVGSPLSLECTVEGTSNPNLYWYRQAAGRGLQLLFYSVGIGQISSEVPQNLSASRPQDRQFILSSKKLLLSDSGFYLCAWSVLVRYTFGSGTRLTVV.